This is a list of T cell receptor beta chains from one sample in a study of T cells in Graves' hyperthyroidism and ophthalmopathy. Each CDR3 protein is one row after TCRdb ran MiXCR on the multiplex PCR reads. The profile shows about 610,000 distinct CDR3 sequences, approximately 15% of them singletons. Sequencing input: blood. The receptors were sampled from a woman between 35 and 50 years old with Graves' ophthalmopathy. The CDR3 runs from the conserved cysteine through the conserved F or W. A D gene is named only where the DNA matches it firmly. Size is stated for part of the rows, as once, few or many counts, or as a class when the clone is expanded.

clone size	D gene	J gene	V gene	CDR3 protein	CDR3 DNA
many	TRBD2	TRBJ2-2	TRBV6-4	CASSWTSGSGELFF	TGTGCCAGCAGCTGGACTAGCGGATCCGGGGAGCTGTTTTTT
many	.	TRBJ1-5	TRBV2	CASRKGGGHNSNQPQHF	TGTGCCAGCAGGAAAGGGGGGGGTCATAATAGCAATCAGCCCCAGCATTTT
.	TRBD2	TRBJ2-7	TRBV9	CASSSKREGDYEQYF	TGTGCCAGCAGCTCAAAGCGGGAGGGAGACTACGAGCAGTACTTC
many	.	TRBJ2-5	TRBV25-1	CASSERRDGEQETQYF	TGTGCCAGCAGTGAACGACGGGACGGAGAACAAGAGACCCAGTACTTC
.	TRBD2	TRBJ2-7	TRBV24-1	CATSTSGGGREQYF	TGTGCCACCAGTACTAGCGGCGGAGGGAGGGAGCAGTACTTC
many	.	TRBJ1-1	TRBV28	CASRQNTEAFF	TGTGCCAGCAGACAGAACACTGAAGCTTTCTTT
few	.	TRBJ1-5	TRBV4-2	CASSQDPGVDQPQHF	TGTGCCAGCAGCCAAGATCCGGGAGTGGACCAGCCCCAGCATTTT
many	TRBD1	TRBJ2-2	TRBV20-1	CSARQGAEAGELFF	TGCAGTGCTAGACAGGGGGCGGAGGCCGGGGAGCTGTTTTTT
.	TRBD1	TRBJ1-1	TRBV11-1	CASNPRGGGANTEAFF	TGTGCCAGCAATCCGCGAGGAGGGGGCGCGAACACTGAAGCTTTCTTT
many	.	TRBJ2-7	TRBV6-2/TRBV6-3	CASSYGNSYEQYF	TGTGCCAGCAGTTACGGGAACTCCTACGAGCAGTACTTC
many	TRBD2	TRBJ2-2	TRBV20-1	CSARDIAGGANTGELFF	TGCAGTGCTAGAGACATAGCGGGAGGAGCGAACACCGGGGAGCTGTTTTTT
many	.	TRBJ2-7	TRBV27	CASSLYEGTKSYEQYF	TGTGCCAGCAGTTTATACGAGGGGACCAAGTCCTACGAGCAGTACTTC
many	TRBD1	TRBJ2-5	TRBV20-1	CSASRTGLQETQYF	TGCAGTGCTAGCAGGACAGGGCTCCAAGAGACCCAGTACTTC
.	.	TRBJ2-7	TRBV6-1	CASSHQGNEQYF	TGTGCCAGCAGCCACCAAGGTAACGAGCAGTACTTC
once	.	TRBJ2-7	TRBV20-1	CSASSGNEYEQYF	TGCAGTGCTAGTTCAGGGAACGAGTACGAGCAGTACTTC
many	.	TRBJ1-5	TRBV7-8	CASSLMRANQPQHF	TGTGCCAGCAGCTTAATGCGGGCTAATCAGCCCCAGCATTTT
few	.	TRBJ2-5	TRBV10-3	CAISESGQVGETQYF	TGTGCCATCAGTGAGTCAGGCCAGGTGGGAGAGACCCAGTACTTC
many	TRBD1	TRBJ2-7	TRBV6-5	CASTGTDTYEQYF	TGTGCCAGCACCGGGACAGACACCTACGAGCAGTACTTC
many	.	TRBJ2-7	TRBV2	CASSATEHEQYF	TGTGCCAGCAGTGCAACAGAGCACGAGCAGTACTTC
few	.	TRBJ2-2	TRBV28	CASSLRARHLSGELFF	TGTGCCAGCAGTTTAAGGGCTAGGCACCTATCCGGGGAGCTGTTTTTT
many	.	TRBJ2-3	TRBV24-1	CATIGSADTQYF	TGTGCCACCATAGGGTCGGCAGATACGCAGTATTTT
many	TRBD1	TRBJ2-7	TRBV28	CASSRTGGETYEQYF	TGTGCCAGCAGCCGTACAGGGGGCGAAACCTACGAGCAGTACTTC
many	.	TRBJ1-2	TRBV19	CASSIEEGSYGYTF	TGTGCCAGTAGTATAGAGGAGGGCTCTTATGGCTACACCTTC
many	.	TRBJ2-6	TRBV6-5	CASSYTGLLSGANVLTF	TGTGCCAGCAGTTACACGGGACTGCTCTCTGGGGCCAACGTCCTGACTTTC
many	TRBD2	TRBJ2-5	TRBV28	CASSPGAGGKETQYF	TGTGCCAGCAGCCCGGGGGCGGGAGGAAAAGAGACCCAGTACTTC
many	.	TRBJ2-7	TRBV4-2	CASSQVSEAEQYF	TGTGCCAGCAGCCAAGTTTCCGAGGCCGAGCAGTACTTC
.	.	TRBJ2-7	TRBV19	CASSPSVQTYEQYF	TGTGCCAGTAGTCCATCCGTCCAGACCTACGAGCAGTACTTC
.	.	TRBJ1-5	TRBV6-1	CASSGPTGYGNQPQHF	TGTGCCAGCAGTGGACCCACAGGGTATGGCAATCAGCCCCAGCATTTT
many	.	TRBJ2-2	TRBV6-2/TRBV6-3	CASITAVNTGELFF	TGTGCCAGCATAACGGCAGTAAACACCGGGGAGCTGTTTTTT
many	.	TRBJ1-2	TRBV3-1	CASSQDSIYGYTF	TGTGCCAGCAGCCAAGATTCAATCTATGGCTACACCTTC
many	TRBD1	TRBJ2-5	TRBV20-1	CSASPRTGGDETQYF	TGCAGTGCTAGCCCCAGGACAGGGGGCGATGAGACCCAGTACTTC
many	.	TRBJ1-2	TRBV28	CASTPPGGPLYGYTF	TGTGCCAGCACCCCGCCTGGAGGGCCCCTCTATGGCTACACCTTC
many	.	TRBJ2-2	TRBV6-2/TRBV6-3	CASRAQGWSGELFF	TGTGCCAGCAGAGCACAGGGTTGGTCCGGGGAGCTGTTTTTT
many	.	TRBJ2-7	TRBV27	CASSSRQVGFSYEQYF	TGTGCCAGCAGCAGCAGACAGGTGGGCTTCTCCTACGAGCAGTACTTC
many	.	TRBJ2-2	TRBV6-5	CASPQANTGELFF	TGTGCCAGCCCACAGGCTAACACCGGGGAGCTGTTTTTT
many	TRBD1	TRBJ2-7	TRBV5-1	CASRRDRRYEQYF	TGCGCCAGCAGAAGGGACAGGCGCTACGAGCAGTACTTC
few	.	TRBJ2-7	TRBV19	CASSTTRTGSYEQYF	TGTGCCAGTAGTACTACGCGTACGGGTTCCTACGAGCAGTACTTC
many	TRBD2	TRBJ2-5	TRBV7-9	CASSSGRGELQETQYF	TGTGCCAGCAGCTCCGGTCGGGGGGAGCTACAAGAGACCCAGTACTTC
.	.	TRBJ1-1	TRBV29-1	CSVGLAEDTEAFF	TGCAGCGTTGGGCTAGCTGAGGACACTGAAGCTTTCTTT
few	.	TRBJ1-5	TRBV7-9	CAIGTDNQPQHF	TGTGCCATAGGGACGGACAATCAGCCCCAGCATTTT
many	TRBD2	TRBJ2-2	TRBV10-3	CAISDLSGISGELFF	TGTGCCATCAGTGACCTAAGCGGGATAAGCGGGGAGCTGTTTTTT
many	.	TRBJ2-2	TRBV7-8	CASSLLDRYTGELFF	TGTGCCAGCAGCTTATTAGACCGATACACCGGGGAGCTGTTTTTT
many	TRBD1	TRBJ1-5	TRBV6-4	CASSEEGGAQPQHF	TGTGCCAGCAGTGAAGAAGGGGGCGCCCAGCCCCAGCATTTT
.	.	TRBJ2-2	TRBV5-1	CASSLGQDSNTGELFF	TGCGCCAGCAGCTTGGGGCAGGACTCGAACACCGGGGAGCTGTTTTTT
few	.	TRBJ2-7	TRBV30	CAWEDEQYF	TGTGCGTGGGAGGACGAGCAGTACTTC
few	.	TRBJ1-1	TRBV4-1	CASSHHLGDGGSEAFF	TGCGCCAGCAGCCACCATCTCGGGGACGGAGGCTCTGAGGCTTTCTTT
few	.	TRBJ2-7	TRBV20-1	CSAKVHDYEQYF	TGCAGTGCTAAAGTTCACGACTACGAGCAGTACTTC
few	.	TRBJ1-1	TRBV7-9	CASSPSGIEGEALF	TGTGCCAGCAGCCCCTCAGGGATTGAAGGTGAAGCTCTCTTT
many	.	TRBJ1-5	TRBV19	CASTPGPQNQPQHF	TGTGCCAGTACTCCAGGGCCCCAAAATCAGCCCCAGCATTTT
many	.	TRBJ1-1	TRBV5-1	CASSFSGQGKGTEAFF	TGCGCCAGCAGCTTTTCTGGGCAGGGGAAGGGCACTGAAGCTTTCTTT
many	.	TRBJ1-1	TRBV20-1	CSAEGDTEAFF	TGCAGTGCAGAAGGGGACACTGAAGCTTTCTTT
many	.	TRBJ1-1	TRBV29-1	CSVRRGTEAFF	TGCAGCGTTCGCAGGGGCACTGAAGCTTTCTTT
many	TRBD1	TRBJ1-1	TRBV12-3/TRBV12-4	CASSNQDRVAEAFF	TGTGCCAGCAGTAACCAGGACAGGGTGGCTGAAGCTTTCTTT
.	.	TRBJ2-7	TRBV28	CASRGDASYEQYF	TGTGCCAGCAGAGGGGACGCCTCCTACGAGCAGTACTTC
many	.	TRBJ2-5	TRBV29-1	CSVEGFGQPYQETQYF	TGCAGCGTTGAAGGGTTCGGGCAGCCCTACCAAGAGACCCAGTACTTC
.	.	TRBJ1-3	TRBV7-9	CASSLRTSAGNTIYF	TGTGCCAGCAGCCTTCGGACATCGGCAGGAAACACCATATATTTT
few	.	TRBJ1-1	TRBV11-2	CASSHWRGEMNTEAFF	TGTGCCAGCAGCCACTGGCGTGGGGAGATGAACACTGAAGCTTTCTTT
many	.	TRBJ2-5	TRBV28	CASSAVGPARETQYF	TGTGCCAGCAGCGCGGTGGGTCCCGCCAGGGAGACCCAGTACTTC
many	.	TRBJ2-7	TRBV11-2	CASSLVVRDISYEQYF	TGTGCCAGCAGCTTAGTGGTCCGTGACATCTCCTACGAGCAGTACTTC